The next 5 T cell receptor beta chains were all read from a single sample in a study of blood T cell repertoires in COVID-19. This table comes from immunoSEQ multiplex PCR, and its TCRdb copy is limited to in-frame clones, with some not included. The data hold 380,000 or so clones, with approximately 80% observed a single time. Sequences were obtained from peripheral blood. All receptors derive from a human donor with acute or convalescent COVID-19. The donor label of this sample is uncertain.

This chain connects TRBV30 to TRBJ1-6; 8 nucleotides line up with TRBD1. This CDR3 is built from 16 residues. Germline CDR1 and CDR2: GTSNPN and SVGIG (reference sequence). V dropped 4 bases and J dropped 3; count of bases not matched to a gene: 8. Here the CDR3 reads CAWKWAGGSYNSPLHF. As DNA, the CDR3 is TGTGCCTGGAAGTGGGCAGGGGGCAGCTATAATTCACCCCTCCACTTT.

This sequence joins TRBV28 and TRBJ1-5; D is possibly TRBD1 (5 bases). Trimming took off 2 bases at V and 0 bases at J, with 11 bases between the two ends. This CDR3 has 16 residues. In germline, CDR1 is MDHEN, CDR2 SYDVKM. The CDR3 nucleotides read TGTGCCAGCAGTTTACTACAGGTTTATAGCAATCAGCCCCAGCATTTT. Its protein product is CASSLLQVYSNQPQHF.

The rearrangement joins TRBV2 to TRBJ1-4; D gene ambiguous. Germline CDR1 SNHLY, CDR2 FYNNEI. V lost 7 bases and J 7 bases, leaving 10 bases between the germline ends. This CDR3 region has 12 residues. Written as DNA, the CDR3 is TGTGCCAGCACCAGTTCGTCTGAAAAACTGTTTTTT. Translated: CASTSSSEKLFF.

This chain connects TRBV3-1 (or the pseudogene TRBV3-2) to TRBJ2-3; TRBD2 matches at 9 bases. CDR1 LGHDT and CDR2 YNNKEL come from the germline V gene (reference sequence). V shed 4 bases, J shed 0 bases, and the junction held 8 bases outside the gene matches. The CDR3 has 17 amino acids. The CDR3 region is CASSPSSGDSSTDTQYF. DNA for the CDR3: TGTGCCAGCAGCCCCTCTAGCGGGGACTCTAGCACAGATACGCAGTATTTT.

The CDR3 region has the DNA TGTGCCAGCAGCCCTAACCCGACATATTCTGGAAACACCATATATTTT. Amino acids: CASSPNPTYSGNTIYF. V gene TRBV9 combines with J gene TRBJ1-3; D gene uncertain. Germline values: CDR1 SGDLS, CDR2 YYNGEE. The CDR3 extends over 16 amino acids. V shed 4 bases and J shed 1 base, with 15 bases lying between them.